This T cell receptor (beta chain) was recovered during a study of cytomegalovirus exposure and HLA in healthy donors. Whole-study findings and limits: When presence/absence was analysed, sequencing depth was taken to be roughly uniform across donors. Rates of TCR association differed by HLA locus in a later analysis, with DRB1 highest and HLA-C lowest.

Details on this clone: Its matching antigen is unknown.

PCR used 60 Vbeta primers and 13 Jbeta primers. This table comes from immunoSEQ multiplex PCR, and its TCRdb copy is limited to in-frame clones, with some not included. The sample records approximately 110,000 clones, approximately 70% being singletons. Sampled while nominally healthy, donors likely had unrecorded immune exposures. The sequenced material came from PBMCs. The clonotype comes from a man aged 25 to 40 in good health and CMV-seropositive.

In DNA, the CDR3 is TGTGCCAGCAGCGTAGACCACAGGGAAAGCACCATATATTTT. Its protein is CASSVDHRESTIYF. The chain carries TRBV9 and TRBJ1-3; D may be TRBD1 (6 bases). Germline V CDR1 and CDR2: SGDLS, YYNGEE. The CDR3 totals 14 residues. Trimming took 0 bases from V and 9 from J, leaving 13 bases between them.